This TCR beta chain was recorded in a study of cytomegalovirus exposure and HLA in healthy donors. Researchers ran the PCR with 60 Vbeta and 13 Jbeta primers. Profiled with immunoSEQ multiplex PCR; TCRdb holds only in-frame clones, not every one. This repertoire includes approximately 140,000 clones. Germline V gives CDR1 SGHTA, CDR2 FQGNSA. The CDR3 runs 15 residues. The ends lost 5 bases at V and 3 bases at J; junction bases unmatched: 5. The V call is TRBV7-2, the J call TRBJ2-1, with 9 positions matching TRBD1. This receptor was identified in a woman aged 45-60 years in good health and CMV-seronegative. The material sequenced was PBMCs. The DNA for the CDR3 is TGTGCCAGCAGCCGAGAGGGACAGGGCTACAATGAGCAGTTCTTC. Amino acid sequence: CASSREGQGYNEQFF. Drawing the rest from reference TRBV7-2 and TRBJ2-1, the complete variable domain is GAGVSQSPSNKVTEKGKDVELRCDPISGHTALYWYRQSLGQGLEFLIYFQGNSAPDKSGLPSDRFSAERTGGSVSTLTIQRTQQEDSAVYLCASSREGQGYNEQFFGPGTRLTVL.